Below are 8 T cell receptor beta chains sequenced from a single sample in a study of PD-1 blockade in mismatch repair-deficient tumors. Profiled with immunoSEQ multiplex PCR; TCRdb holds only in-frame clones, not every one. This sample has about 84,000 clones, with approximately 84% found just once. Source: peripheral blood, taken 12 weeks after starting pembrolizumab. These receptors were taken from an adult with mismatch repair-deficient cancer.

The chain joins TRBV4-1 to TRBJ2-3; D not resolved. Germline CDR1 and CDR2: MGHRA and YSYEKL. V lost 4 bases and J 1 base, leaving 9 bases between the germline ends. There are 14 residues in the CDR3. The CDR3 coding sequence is TGCGCCAGCAGCCGAGTAGCAGGCACAGATACGCAGTATTTT. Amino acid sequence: CASSRVAGTDTQYF.

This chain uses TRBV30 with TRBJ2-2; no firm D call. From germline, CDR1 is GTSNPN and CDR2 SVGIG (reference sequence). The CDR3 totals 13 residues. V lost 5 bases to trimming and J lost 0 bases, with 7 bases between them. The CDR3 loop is CAWSRSNTGELFF. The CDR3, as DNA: TGTGCCTGGTCCCGCTCGAACACCGGGGAGCTGTTTTTT.

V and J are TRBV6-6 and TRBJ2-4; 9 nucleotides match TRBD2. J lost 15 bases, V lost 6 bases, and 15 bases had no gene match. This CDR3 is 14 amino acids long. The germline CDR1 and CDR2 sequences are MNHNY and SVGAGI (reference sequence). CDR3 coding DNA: TGTGCCAGCAGCCCCTCCTTAGCGGGAGAGAGTCCGTACTTC. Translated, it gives CASSPSLAGESPYF.

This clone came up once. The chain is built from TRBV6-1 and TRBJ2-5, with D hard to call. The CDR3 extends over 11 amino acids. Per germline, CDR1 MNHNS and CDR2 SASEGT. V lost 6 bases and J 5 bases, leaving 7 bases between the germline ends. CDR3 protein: CASRGSETQYF. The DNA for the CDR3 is TGTGCCAGCAGGGGCTCTGAGACCCAGTACTTC.

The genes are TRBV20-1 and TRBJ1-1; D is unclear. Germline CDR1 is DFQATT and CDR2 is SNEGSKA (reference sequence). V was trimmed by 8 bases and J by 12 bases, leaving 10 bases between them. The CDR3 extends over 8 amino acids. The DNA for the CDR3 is TGCAGTCCCGGAGACACTTTCTTT. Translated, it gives CSPGDTFF.

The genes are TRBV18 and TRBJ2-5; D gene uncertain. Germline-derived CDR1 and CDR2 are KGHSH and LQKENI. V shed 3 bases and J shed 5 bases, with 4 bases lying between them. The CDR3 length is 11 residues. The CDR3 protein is CASSPGETQYF. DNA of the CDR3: TGTGCCAGCTCACCGGGCGAGACCCAGTACTTC.

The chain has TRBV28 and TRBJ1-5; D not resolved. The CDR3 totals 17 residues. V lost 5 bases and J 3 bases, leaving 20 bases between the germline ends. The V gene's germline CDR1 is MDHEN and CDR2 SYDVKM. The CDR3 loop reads CASSTRRVPYLNQPQHF. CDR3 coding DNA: TGTGCCAGCAGTACTCGCCGGGTCCCCTATCTCAATCAGCCCCAGCATTTT. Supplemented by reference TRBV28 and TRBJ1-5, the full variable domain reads DVKVTQSSRYLVKRTGEKVFLECVQDMDHENMFWYRQDPGLGLRLIYFSYDVKMKEKGDIPEGYSVSREKKERFSLILESASTNQTSMYLCASSTRRVPYLNQPQHFGDGTRLSIL.

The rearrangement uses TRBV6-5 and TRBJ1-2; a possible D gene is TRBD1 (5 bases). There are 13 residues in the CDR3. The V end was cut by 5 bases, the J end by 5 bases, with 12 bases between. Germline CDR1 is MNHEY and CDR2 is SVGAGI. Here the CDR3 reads CASSEAGRYGYTF. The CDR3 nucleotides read TGTGCCAGCAGTGAAGCAGGGAGGTATGGCTACACCTTC.